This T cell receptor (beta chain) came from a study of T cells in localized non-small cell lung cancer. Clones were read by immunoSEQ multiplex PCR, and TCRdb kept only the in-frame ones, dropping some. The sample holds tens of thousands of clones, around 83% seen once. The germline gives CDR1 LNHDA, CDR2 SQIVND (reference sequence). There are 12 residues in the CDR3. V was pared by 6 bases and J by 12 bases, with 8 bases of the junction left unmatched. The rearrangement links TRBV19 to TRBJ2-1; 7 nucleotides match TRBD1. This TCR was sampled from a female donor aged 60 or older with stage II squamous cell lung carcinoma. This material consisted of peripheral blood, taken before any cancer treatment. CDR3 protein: CASRDRTGGQFF. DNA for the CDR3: TGTGCCAGTAGGGACAGGACAGGCGGGCAGTTCTTC.